This T cell receptor (beta chain) stems from a study of T-cell memory formation after mild COVID-19. About the study: Clusters were largely donor specific. General study findings and limits: Contracting clones from day 15 to 85 showed balanced CD4/CD8; later expanders favored CD4+. Several responding clones turned up in pre-infection memory, indicating that cross-reactive memory may have taken part.

5'RACE with constant-segment primers built TCRalpha and TCRbeta cDNA libraries with UMIs. A single record per CDR3 protein comes from TCRdb applying MiXCR to the 5' RACE reads. The sample lists around 390,000 distinct CDR3 sequences, roughly 15% seen once, with roughly 21% in the top ten. This clonotype was counted a single time. Its antigen is unknown. CDR1 LNHDA and CDR2 SQIVND come from the germline V gene (reference sequence). The germline V and J ends were trimmed by 2 bases and 8 bases, with 13 bases remaining between them. The CDR3 is made up of 14 amino acids. The sequencing input was PBMCs or a T cell subset sorted from them (not recorded which). The TCR originated in a man younger than 30 who had mild COVID-19 (a few samples of this study predate the infection). Cell type and time point are not known. This sequence joins TRBV19 and TRBJ2-1; perhaps TRBD1 as D (5 bases). CDR3 protein: CASSIIRGRDEQFF. DNA of the CDR3: TGTGCCAGTAGTATAATTAGGGGCCGCGATGAGCAGTTCTTC.